The sequence of this T cell receptor beta chain was determined in a study of blood T cell repertoires in COVID-19. This CDR3 spans 13 amino acids. Per germline, CDR1 MNHEY and CDR2 SVGAGI. Trimming left V 6 bases short and J 0 bases short, with 8 bases between. The table came from immunoSEQ multiplex PCR; TCRdb's copy has only in-frame clones and leaves some out. The sample yields some 300,000 clones, over 85% seen once. This receptor was obtained from a woman aged 25 to 39 who had recovered from COVID-19. Sequences were obtained from PBMCs or T cells enriched from blood (not recorded which). The chain joins TRBV6-5 to TRBJ1-1; D remains ambiguous. The CDR3 region is CASRVAMNTEAFF. In nucleotides, the CDR3 is TGTGCCAGCAGAGTAGCGATGAACACTGAAGCTTTCTTT.